This T cell receptor beta chain was sequenced in a study of blood T cell repertoires in COVID-19. CDR3 length: 13 residues. The germline V gene encodes CDR1 MDHEN and CDR2 SYDVKM. Trimming stripped 7 bases from V and 7 bases from J, with 16 bases between. In terms of age and location, participants ranged from roughly 18 to 95 years and lived in fewer than 30 US areas. Participant-reported clinical history was the basis for cohort assignment. Only in-frame clones appear in the TCRdb table, and some are missing; sequencing was by immunoSEQ multiplex PCR. The repertoire consists of roughly 230,000 clones, with around nine tenths occurring once and the leading ten covering roughly 4%.

This TCR was recovered from a woman aged 25 to 39 with acute COVID-19. This chain uses TRBV28 with TRBJ1-2, with a tentative D call TRBD1 (5 bases). The sample taken for sequencing was PBMCs or T cells enriched from blood (not recorded which). As DNA, the CDR3 is TGTGCCAGCACCGAGACAGTTAATCGTGGCTACACCTTC. This translates into CASTETVNRGYTF.